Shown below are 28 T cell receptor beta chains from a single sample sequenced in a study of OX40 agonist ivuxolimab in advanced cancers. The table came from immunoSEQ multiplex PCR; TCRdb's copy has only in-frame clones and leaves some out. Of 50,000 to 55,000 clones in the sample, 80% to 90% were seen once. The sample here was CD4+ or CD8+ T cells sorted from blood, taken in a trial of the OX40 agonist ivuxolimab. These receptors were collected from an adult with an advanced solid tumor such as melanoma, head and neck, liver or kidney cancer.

In DNA, the CDR3 is TGTGCCAGCAGCGTAGCGGGCTTTCTCTACAATGAGCAGTTCTTC. It translates to CASSVAGFLYNEQFF. This chain links TRBV9 with TRBJ2-1, with D unresolved. The CDR3 loop spans 15 amino acids. V was cut by 0 bases and J by 3 bases, with 10 bases left in between. CDR1 is SGDLS and CDR2 is YYNGEE in the germline V gene.

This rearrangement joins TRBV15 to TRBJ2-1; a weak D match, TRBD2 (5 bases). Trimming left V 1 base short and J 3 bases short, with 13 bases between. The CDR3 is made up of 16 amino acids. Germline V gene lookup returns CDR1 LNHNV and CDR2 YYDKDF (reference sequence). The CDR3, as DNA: TGTGCCACCAGCAGAGGAGTTTTCGGGGACTACAATGAGCAGTTCTTC. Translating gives CATSRGVFGDYNEQFF.

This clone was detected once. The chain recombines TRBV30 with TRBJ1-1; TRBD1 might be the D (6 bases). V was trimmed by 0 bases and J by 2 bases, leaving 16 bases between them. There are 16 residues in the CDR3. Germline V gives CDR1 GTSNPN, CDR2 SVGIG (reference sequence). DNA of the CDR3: TGTGCCTGGAGTGTATGGGGAAAGGGACAAAACACTGAAGCTTTCTTT. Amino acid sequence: CAWSVWGKGQNTEAFF. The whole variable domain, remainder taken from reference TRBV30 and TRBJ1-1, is SQTIHQWPATLVQPVGSPLSLECTVEGTSNPNLYWYRQAAGRGLQLLFYSVGIGQISSEVPQNLSASRPQDRQFILSSKKLLLSDSGFYLCAWSVWGKGQNTEAFFGQGTRLTVV.

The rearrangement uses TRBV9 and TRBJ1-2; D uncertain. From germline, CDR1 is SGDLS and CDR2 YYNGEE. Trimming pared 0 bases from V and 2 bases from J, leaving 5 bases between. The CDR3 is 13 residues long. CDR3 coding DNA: TGTGCCAGCAGCGTAGTACAGAACTATGGCTACACCTTC. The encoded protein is CASSVVQNYGYTF.

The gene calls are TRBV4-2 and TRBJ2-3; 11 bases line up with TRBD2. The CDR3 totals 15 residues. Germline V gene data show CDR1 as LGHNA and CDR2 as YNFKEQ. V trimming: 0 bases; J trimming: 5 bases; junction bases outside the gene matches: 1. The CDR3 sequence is CASSQDSGRVDTQYF. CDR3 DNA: TGTGCCAGCAGCCAAGATAGCGGGAGGGTAGATACGCAGTATTTT.

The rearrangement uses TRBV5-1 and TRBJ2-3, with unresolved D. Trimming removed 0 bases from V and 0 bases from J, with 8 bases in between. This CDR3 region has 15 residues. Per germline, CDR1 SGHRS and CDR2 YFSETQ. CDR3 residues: CASSLDTSSTDTQYF. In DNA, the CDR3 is TGCGCCAGCAGCTTGGACACTTCTAGCACAGATACGCAGTATTTT.

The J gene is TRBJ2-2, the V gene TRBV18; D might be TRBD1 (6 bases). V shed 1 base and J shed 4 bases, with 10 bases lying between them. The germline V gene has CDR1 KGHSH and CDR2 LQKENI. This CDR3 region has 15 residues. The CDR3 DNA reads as TGTGCCAGCTCACCACGCCAGGGGAGCACCGGGGAGCTGTTTTTT. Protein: CASSPRQGSTGELFF.

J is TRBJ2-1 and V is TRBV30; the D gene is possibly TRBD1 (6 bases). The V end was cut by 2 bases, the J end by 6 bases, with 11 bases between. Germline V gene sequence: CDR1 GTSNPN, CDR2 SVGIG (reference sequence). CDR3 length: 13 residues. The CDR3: CAWSRGSANEQFF. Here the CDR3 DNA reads TGTGCCTGGAGTAGGGGGAGCGCCAATGAGCAGTTCTTC.

The CDR3 region has the DNA TGTGCCAGCAGTCAGGGGAAAACTAATGAAAAACTGTTTTTT. Translating it yields CASSQGKTNEKLFF. This chain connects TRBV2 to TRBJ1-4, with a tentative D call TRBD1 (6 bases). This CDR3 comprises 14 residues. CDR1 and CDR2 (germline): SNHLY, FYNNEI. V lost 5 bases to trimming and J lost 1 base, with 8 bases between them.

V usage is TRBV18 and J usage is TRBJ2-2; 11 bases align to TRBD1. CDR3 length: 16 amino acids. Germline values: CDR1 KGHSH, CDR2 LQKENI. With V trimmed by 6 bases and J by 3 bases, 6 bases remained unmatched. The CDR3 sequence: CASSRTGGSDTGELFF. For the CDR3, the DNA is TGTGCCAGCTCCCGGACAGGGGGCAGTGACACCGGGGAGCTGTTTTTT.

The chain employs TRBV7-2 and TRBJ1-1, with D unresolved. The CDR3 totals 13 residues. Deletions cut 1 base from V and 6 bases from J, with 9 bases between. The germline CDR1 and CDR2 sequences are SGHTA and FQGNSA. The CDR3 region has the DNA TGTGCCAGCAGCTTAGGCAGGTTGGCTGAAGCTTTCTTT. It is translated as CASSLGRLAEAFF.

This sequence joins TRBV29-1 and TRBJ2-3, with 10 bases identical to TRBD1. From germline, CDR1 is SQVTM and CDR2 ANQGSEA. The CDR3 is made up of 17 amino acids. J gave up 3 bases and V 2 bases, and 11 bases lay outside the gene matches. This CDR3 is CSVEPARQGAGTDTQYF. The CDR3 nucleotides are TGCAGCGTTGAACCCGCCCGACAGGGGGCCGGTACAGATACGCAGTATTTT.

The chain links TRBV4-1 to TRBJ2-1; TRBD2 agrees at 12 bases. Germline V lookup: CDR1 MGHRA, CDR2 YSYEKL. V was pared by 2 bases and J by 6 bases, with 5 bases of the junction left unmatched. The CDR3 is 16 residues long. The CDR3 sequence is CASSQQTSGRVNEQFF. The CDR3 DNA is TGCGCCAGCAGCCAACAGACTAGCGGGAGAGTCAATGAGCAGTTCTTC.

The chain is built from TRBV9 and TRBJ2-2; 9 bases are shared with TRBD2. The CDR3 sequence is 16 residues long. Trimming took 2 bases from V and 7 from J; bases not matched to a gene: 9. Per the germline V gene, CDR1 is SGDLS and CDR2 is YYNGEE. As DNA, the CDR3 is TGTGCCAGCAGCGTTGGCGCGGGAGGGCCGGACGGGGAGCTGTTTTTT. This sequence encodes CASSVGAGGPDGELFF.

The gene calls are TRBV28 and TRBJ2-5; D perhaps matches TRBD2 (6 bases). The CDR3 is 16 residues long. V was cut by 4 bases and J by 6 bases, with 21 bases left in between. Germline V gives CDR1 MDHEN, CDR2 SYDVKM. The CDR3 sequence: CASSSRFWGVGQTQYF. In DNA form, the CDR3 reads TGTGCCAGCAGTTCGCGGTTTTGGGGGGTTGGACAGACCCAGTACTTC.

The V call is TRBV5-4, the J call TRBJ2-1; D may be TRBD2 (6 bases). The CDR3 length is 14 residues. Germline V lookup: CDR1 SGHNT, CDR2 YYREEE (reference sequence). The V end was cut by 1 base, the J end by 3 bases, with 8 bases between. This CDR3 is CASSLPGVYNEQFF. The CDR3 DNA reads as TGTGCCAGCAGCTTGCCGGGGGTCTACAATGAGCAGTTCTTC.

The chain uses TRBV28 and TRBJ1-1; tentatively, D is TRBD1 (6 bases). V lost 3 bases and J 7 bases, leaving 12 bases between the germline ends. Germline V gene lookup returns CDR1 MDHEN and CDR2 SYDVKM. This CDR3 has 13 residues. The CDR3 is CASSLGAPLEAFF. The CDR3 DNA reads TGTGCCAGCAGTTTGGGGGCCCCCCTTGAAGCTTTCTTT.

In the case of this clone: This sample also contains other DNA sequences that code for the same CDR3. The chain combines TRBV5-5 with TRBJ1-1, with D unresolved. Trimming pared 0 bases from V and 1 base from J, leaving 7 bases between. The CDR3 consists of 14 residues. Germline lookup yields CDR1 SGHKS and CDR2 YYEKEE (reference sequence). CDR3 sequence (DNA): TGTGCCAGCAGCTTGGGGCTAAGGAACACTGAAGCTTTCTTT. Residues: CASSLGLRNTEAFF.

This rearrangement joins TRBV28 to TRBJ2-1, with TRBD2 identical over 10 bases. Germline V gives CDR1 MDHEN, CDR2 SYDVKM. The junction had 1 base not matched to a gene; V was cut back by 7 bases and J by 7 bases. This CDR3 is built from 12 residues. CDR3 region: CASTSGSNEQFF. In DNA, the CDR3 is TGTGCCAGCACTAGCGGGAGTAATGAGCAGTTCTTC. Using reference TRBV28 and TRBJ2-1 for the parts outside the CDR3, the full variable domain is DVKVTQSSRYLVKRTGEKVFLECVQDMDHENMFWYRQDPGLGLRLIYFSYDVKMKEKGDIPEGYSVSREKKERFSLILESASTNQTSMYLCASTSGSNEQFFGPGTRLTVL.

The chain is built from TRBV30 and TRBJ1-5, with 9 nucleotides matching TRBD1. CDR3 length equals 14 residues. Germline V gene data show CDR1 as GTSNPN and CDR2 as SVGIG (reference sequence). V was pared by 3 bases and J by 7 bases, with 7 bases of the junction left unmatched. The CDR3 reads CAWSRGQGDQPQHF. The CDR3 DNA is TGTGCCTGGAGCCGGGGACAGGGAGACCAGCCCCAGCATTTT.

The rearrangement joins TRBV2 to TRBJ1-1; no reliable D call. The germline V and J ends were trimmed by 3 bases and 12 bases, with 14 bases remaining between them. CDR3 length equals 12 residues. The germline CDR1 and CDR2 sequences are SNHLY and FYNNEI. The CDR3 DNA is TGTGCCAGCAGTGAGGTCTCCCCAGAGTCTTTCTTT. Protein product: CASSEVSPESFF.

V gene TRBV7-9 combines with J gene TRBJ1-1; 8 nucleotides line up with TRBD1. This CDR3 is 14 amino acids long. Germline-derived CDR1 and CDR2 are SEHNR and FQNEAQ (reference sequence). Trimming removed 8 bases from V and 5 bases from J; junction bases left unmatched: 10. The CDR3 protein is CASDSGGTGTEAFF. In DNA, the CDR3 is TGTGCCAGCGACTCAGGGGGCACGGGTACTGAAGCTTTCTTT.

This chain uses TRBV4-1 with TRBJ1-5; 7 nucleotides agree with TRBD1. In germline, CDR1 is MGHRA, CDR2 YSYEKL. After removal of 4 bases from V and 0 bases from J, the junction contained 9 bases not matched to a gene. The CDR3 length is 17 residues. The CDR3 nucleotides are TGCGCCAGCAGCCCCACTGGCAGGGGGAATAGCAATCAGCCCCAGCATTTT. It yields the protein CASSPTGRGNSNQPQHF.

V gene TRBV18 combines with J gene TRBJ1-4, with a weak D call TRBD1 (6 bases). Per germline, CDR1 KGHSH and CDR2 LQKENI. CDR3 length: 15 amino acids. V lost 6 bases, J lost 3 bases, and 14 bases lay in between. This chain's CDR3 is CASSYGTPSNEKLFF. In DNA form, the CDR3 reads TGTGCCAGCTCGTACGGGACACCCTCTAATGAAAAACTGTTTTTT.

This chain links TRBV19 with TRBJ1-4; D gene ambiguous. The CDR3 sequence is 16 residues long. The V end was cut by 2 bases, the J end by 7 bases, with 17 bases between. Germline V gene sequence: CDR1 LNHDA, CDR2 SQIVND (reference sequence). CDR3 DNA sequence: TGTGCCAGTAGTATACAATTTGGGAGGAGAGGTGAAAAACTGTTTTTT. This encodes CASSIQFGRRGEKLFF.

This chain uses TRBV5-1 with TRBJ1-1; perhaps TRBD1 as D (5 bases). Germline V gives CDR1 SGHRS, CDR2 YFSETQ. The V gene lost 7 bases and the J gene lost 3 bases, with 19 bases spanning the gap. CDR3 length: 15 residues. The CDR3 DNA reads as TGCGCCAGCGCGCCAGACAGTAACTGGGACACTGAAGCTTTCTTT. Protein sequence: CASAPDSNWDTEAFF.

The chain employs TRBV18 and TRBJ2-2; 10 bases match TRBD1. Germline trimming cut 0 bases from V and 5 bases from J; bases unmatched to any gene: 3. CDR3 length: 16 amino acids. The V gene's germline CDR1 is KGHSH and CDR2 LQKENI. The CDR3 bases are TGTGCCAGCTCACCACCGGGACAGGGGTTTACCGGGGAGCTGTTTTTT. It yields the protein CASSPPGQGFTGELFF.

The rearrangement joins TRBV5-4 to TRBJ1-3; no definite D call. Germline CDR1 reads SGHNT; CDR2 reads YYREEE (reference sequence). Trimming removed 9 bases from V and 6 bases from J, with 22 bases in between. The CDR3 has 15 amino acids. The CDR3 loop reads CATANRRTGANTIYF. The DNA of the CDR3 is TGTGCCACCGCTAATCGGAGAACGGGTGCAAACACCATATATTTT.